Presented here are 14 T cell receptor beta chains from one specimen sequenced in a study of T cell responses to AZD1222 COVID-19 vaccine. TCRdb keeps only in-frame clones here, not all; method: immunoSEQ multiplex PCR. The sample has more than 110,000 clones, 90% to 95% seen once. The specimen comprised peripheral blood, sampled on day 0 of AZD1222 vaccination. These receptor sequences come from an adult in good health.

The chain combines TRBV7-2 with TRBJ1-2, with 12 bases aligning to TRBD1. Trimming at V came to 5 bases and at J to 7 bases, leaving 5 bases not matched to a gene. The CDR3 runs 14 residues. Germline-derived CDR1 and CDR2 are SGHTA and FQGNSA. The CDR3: CASSRGTGGLGYTF. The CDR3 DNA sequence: TGTGCCAGCAGCCGTGGGACAGGGGGCCTTGGCTACACCTTC.

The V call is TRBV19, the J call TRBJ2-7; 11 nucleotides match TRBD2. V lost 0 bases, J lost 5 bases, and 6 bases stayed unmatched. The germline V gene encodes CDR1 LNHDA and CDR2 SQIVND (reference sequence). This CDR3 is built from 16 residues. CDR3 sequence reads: CASSIEAGTSGNEQYF. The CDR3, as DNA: TGTGCCAGTAGTATAGAGGCCGGGACTAGCGGAAACGAGCAGTACTTC. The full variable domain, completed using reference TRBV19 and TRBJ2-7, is DGGITQSPKYLFRKEGQNVTLSCEQNLNHDAMYWYRQDPGQGLRLIYYSQIVNDFQKGDIAEGYSVSREKKESFPLTVTSAQKNPTAFYLCASSIEAGTSGNEQYFGPGTRLTVT.

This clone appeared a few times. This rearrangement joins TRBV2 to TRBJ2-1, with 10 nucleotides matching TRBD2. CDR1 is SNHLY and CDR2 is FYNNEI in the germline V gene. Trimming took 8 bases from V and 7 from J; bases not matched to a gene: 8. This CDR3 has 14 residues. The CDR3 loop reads CASPSLAGENEQFF. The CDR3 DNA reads TGTGCCAGCCCTTCGCTAGCGGGAGAGAATGAGCAGTTCTTC.

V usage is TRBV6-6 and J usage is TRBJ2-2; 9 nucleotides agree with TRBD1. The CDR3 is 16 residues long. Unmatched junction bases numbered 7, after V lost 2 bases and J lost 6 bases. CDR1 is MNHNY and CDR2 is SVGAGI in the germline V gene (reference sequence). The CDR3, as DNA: TGTGCCAGCAGTTACGGTACAGGGGGCGCCCCCGGGGAGCTGTTTTTT. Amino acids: CASSYGTGGAPGELFF.

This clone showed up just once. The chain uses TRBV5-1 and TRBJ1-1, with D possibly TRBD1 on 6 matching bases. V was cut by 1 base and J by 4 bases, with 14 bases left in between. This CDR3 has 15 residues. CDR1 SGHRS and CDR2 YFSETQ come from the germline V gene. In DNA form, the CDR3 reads TGCGCCAGCAGCTTGTCAGGGGTCGGCGTCACTGAAGCTTTCTTT. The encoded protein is CASSLSGVGVTEAFF. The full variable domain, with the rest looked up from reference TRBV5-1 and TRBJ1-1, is KAGVTQTPRYLIKTRGQQVTLSCSPISGHRSVSWYQQTPGQGLQFLFEYFSETQRNKGNFPGRFSGRQFSNSRSEMNVSTLELGDSALYLCASSLSGVGVTEAFFGQGTRLTVV.

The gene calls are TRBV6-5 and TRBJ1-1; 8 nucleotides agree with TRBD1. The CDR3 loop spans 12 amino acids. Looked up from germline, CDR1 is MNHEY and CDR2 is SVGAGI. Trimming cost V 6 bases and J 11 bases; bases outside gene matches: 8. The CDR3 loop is CASRQTGGLAFF. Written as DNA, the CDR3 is TGTGCCAGCAGACAAACAGGGGGTTTGGCTTTCTTT.

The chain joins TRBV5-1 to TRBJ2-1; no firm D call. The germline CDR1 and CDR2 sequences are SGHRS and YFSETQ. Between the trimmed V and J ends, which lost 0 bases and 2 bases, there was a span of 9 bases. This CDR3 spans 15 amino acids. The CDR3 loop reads CASSLAQRAYNEQFF. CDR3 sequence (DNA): TGCGCCAGCAGCTTGGCCCAGCGAGCCTACAATGAGCAGTTCTTC.

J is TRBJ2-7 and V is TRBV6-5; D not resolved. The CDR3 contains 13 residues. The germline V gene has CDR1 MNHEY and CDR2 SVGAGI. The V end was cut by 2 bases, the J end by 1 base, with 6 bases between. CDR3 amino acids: CASSYAGSYEQYF. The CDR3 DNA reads TGTGCCAGCAGTTACGCAGGTTCCTACGAGCAGTACTTC.

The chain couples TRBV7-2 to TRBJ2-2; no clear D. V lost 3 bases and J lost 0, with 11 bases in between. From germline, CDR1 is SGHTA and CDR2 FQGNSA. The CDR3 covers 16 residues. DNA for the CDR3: TGTGCCAGCAGCTTGCTACCGCCCCCGAACACCGGGGAGCTGTTTTTT. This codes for CASSLLPPPNTGELFF.

DNA for the CDR3: TGCGCCAGCAGCTTATCGAGAGGGAACACTGAAGCTTTCTTT. Translating gives CASSLSRGNTEAFF. This rearrangement joins TRBV5-1 to TRBJ1-1, with unresolved D. Germline lookup yields CDR1 SGHRS and CDR2 YFSETQ. The CDR3 runs to 14 residues. The germline V and J ends were trimmed by 2 bases and 1 base, with 9 bases remaining between them. The full variable domain, with the rest looked up from reference TRBV5-1 and TRBJ1-1, is KAGVTQTPRYLIKTRGQQVTLSCSPISGHRSVSWYQQTPGQGLQFLFEYFSETQRNKGNFPGRFSGRQFSNSRSEMNVSTLELGDSALYLCASSLSRGNTEAFFGQGTRLTVV.

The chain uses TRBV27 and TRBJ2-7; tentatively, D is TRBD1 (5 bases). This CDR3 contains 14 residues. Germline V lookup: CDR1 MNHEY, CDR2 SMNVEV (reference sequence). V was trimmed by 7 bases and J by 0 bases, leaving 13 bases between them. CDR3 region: CASKPGQVSYEQYF. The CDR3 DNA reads TGTGCCAGCAAGCCAGGGCAAGTCTCCTACGAGCAGTACTTC.

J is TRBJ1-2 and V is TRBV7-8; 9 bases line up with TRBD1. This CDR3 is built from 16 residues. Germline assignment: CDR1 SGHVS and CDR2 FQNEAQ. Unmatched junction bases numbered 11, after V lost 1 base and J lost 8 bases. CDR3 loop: CASSLGTGVGLWGYTF. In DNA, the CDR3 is TGTGCCAGCAGCTTAGGGACAGGGGTTGGGTTATGGGGCTACACCTTC.

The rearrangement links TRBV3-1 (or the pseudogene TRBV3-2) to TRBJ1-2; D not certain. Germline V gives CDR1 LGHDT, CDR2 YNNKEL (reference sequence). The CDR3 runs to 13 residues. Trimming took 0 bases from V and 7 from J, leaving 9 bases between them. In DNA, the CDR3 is TGTGCCAGCAGCCAAGATCGCAGGTCTGGCTACACCTTC. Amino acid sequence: CASSQDRRSGYTF.

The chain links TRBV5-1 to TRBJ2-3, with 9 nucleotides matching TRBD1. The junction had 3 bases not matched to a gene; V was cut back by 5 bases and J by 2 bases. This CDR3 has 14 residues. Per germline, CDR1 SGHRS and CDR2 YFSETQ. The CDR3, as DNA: TGCGCCAGCAGGTGGGACAGGGACACAGATACGCAGTATTTT. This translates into CASRWDRDTDTQYF.